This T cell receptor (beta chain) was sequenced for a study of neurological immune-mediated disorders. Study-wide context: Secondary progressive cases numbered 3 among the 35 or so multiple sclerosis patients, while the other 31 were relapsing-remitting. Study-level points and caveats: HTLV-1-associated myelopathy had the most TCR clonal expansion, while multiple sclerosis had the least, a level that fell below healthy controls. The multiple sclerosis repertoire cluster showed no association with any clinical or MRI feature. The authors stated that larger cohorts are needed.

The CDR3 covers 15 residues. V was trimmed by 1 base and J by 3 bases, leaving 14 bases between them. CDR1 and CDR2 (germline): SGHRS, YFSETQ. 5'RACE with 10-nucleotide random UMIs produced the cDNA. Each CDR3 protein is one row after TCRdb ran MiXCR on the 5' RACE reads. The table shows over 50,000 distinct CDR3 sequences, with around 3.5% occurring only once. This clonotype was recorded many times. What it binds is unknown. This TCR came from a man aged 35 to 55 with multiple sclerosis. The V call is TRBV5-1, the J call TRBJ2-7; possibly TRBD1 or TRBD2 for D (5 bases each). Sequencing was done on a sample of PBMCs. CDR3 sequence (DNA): TGCGCCAGCAGCTTGCAGGGAGAGAATCTCTACGAGCAGTACTTC. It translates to CASSLQGENLYEQYF.